This T cell receptor (beta chain) was obtained from a study of regulatory T cells in long-lasting Graves disease (dated by TCRdb to 2020 to 2023). Study-wide context: Patients with newly diagnosed Graves' disease had been on antithyroid drugs for under 3 months. Peripheral blood TCR sequencing and RNA sequencing compared persistent Graves' disease patients with newly diagnosed Graves' disease patients. The study was conducted in China and was registered as a clinical trial. A total of some 35 samples underwent TCR sequencing, from about 13 patients with persistent Graves' disease and roughly 20 patients with newly diagnosed Graves' disease. General study outcomes and caveats: Sequencing and analysis were limited to the TCR beta chain. Peripheral blood alone was examined, since thyroid tissue, which constituted the primary lesion, could not be accessed. The authors acknowledged the small sample size as a limitation that may reduce accuracy. Persistent disease showed preferential use of TRBV28, TRBJ1-2 and TRBJ2-5, whereas newly diagnosed disease favored TRBV20-1 and TRBJ2-1. Persistent patients shared more public clonotypes among themselves (2,741) than newly diagnosed patients did (about 900). Lower TCR Shannon entropy and fewer highly expanded clones were observed in persistent Graves' disease patients than in newly diagnosed patients, which suggested clonal expansion.

The CDR3 runs 14 residues from the cysteine to the phenylalanine. Of the read, only the CDR3 DNA is kept; its 42 bases are in frame from base 1. CDR1 SGHRS and CDR2 YFSETQ are derived from the germline V gene. Preparation of the library involved multiplex PCR. Data came from an Illumina HiSeq 4000. CDR3 regions were amplified by Arm-PCR with iRepertoire HTBI primers to construct TCR beta libraries. Before sequencing, the PCR products went through gel purification. Per the authors' processing: Across samples, 60 to 80 TRBV and 13 to 15 TRBJ segments were identified and used for gene usage analysis of CDR3 amino acid clonotypes. Filtered high-quality paired reads were merged into contigs using COPE and FqMerger. BLAST was used to align contigs to the IMGT TRBV, TRBD and TRBJ reference genes, and CDR3 was defined following IMGT. Any clonotype with a frequency above 0.1% was counted as a highly expanded clone. Repertoire diversity was measured by Shannon entropy, and V-J evenness by the Gini coefficient. A clonotype was considered public if more than one individual shared it. In TCRdb, the public reads were trimmed at Q25 with fastp and aligned with MiXCR, with productive beta chains retained. Each entry is one CDR3 protein sequence, shown with its most common DNA and genes. The V and J calls and clone size are TCRdb's, not the authors'. The sample table records about 360,000 distinct CDR3 sequences; 15% to 20% of these occur just once. Around 20% of the sample is held by the ten biggest clonotypes.

As regards this clonotype: The antigen this receptor binds is unknown. Compared with germline, one end of the junction differs, possibly owing to a read error.

The time point label, as the study defines it: newly diagnosed GD, antithyroid drugs for less than 3 months. For both TCR sequencing and RNA sequencing, RNA was extracted from PBMCs using TRIzol. Graves' disease was diagnosed according to American Thyroid Association guidelines. Recruitment of patients was carried out at an endocrinology department in Xi'an, China. From each patient, 7.5 to 9.5 milliliters of peripheral blood was collected into an EDTA anticoagulant tube. Ficoll Paque Plus density gradient separation was used to isolate PBMCs, and no further T cell sorting was performed. An Agilent 2100 Bioanalyzer and agarose gel were used to check RNA quality, and a NanoDrop 2000 was used to measure RNA concentration. The sample was also linked to a second study, of T cells in Graves' hyperthyroidism and ophthalmopathy. From the second report: Stable Graves' hyperthyroidism was defined as no progression to ophthalmopathy during 18 months of follow-up. The hyperthyroidism patients were between 18 and 65 years old and newly diagnosed, with a disease duration of less than 2 months. Any patient with an uncontrolled infection, another autoimmune disease, pregnancy or lactation was excluded. Clinical symptoms, serum thyroxine and TRAb, thyroid ultrasound, and orbital computed tomography formed the basis for the diagnoses. For the first round of RT-PCR on the TCR CDR3, the HTBI primer set was used together with the Qiagen OneStep RT-PCR kit. Most expanded thyroid clonotypes (frequency above 0.001) were also found in blood, which suggests that blood repertoires may mirror thyroid immune responses. Ophthalmopathy was separated from stable hyperthyroidism by a 13 V-J signature model, with just over 85% sensitivity and approximately 84% specificity obtained in cross-validation and 80%/75% obtained in testing. During validation, the model predicted progression to ophthalmopathy a median of around six months ahead of onset, with approximately 70% sensitivity and 72.22% specificity. TCR V-J signatures able to tell the groups apart were searched for in a discovery cohort of about a hundred patients, of whom 40 to 45 had Graves' ophthalmopathy and about 60 had stable Graves' hyperthyroidism. An independent validation cohort of 18 to 20 hyperthyroidism patients and 17 patients who later progressed to ophthalmopathy tested prospective prediction of ophthalmopathy. The 75 to 100 discovery patients were divided at random into training and test sets in a 7:3 ratio. In six Graves' hyperthyroidism patients, the study also compared T-cell repertoires from thyroid tissue with T-cell repertoires from blood. Following sampling, methimazole starting at 30 mg daily was given to hyperthyroidism patients, and high-dose intravenous methylprednisolone was given to ophthalmopathy patients. Libraries were constructed in a second round of multiplex PCR, after which size selection and purification were carried out. Sequencing of the libraries was done on an Illumina HiSeq2000 using paired-end 100 bp reads. SOAPnuke was used to process the raw data, throwing out any read that contained adapters or uncalled bases, had a mean Phred below 15, or lacked an exact constant-primer or identifier match. COPE v1.2.5 was used to merge high-quality paired reads, and clonotypes were defined as unique nucleotide sequences. Clonotypes were aligned to IMGT TRBV, TRBD and TRBJ reference segments using MiTCR v1.1. The analysis included only V-J combinations with a frequency above 0.0001, which together covered approximately 99% of the repertoires. A TCS score was defined as the ratio of F50 (clonal expansion) to E x V (chaos), with BLOSUM62-based TCRdist applied between CDR3 peptides within each V-J. Welch's t-statistics and random forest reduced approximately 520 V-J features to 10 to 15, which were used in a naive Bayes classifier (R e1071). Sample size was not statistically predetermined, and blinding of investigators to group allocation was not performed. According to the paper, TCR Vbeta CDR3 sequencing was carried out on some 130 peripheral blood samples, which came from under 50 ophthalmopathy, 75 or so hyperthyroidism and about 17 progressor patients.

The specimen comprised peripheral blood mononuclear cells (PBMCs), sampled at new diagnosis, from a patient treated with antithyroid drugs. This clonotype was obtained from a young woman with Graves disease. Donor details come from another sample of the same person, matched by shared clones. The rearranged chain carries TRBV5-1 and TRBJ2-5; TRBD1 could be the D gene, as 5 bases match. The CDR3 has the sequence CTSSSGRHQETQYF. The bases read TGCACCAGCAGTTCAGGGCGCCACCAAGAGACCCAGTACTTC.